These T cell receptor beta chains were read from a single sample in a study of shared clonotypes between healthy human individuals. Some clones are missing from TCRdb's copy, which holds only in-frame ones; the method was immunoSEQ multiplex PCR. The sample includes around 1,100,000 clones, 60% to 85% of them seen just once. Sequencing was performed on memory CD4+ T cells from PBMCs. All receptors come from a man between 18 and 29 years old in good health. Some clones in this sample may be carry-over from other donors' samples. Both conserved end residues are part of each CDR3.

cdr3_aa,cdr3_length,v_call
CASSWDRGSGELFF,14,TRBV5-1
CASSYSTAAGHEQYF,15,TRBV6-6
CASSRDSTSIQYF,13,TRBV6-1
CASSSRTGITPLPFF,15,TRBV5-4
CASSIILGGVSEAFF,15,TRBV19
CASTATGAISSGANVLTF,18,TRBV2
CASSSSASYEQYF,13,TRBV7-2
CASSRDRNTEAFF,13,TRBV14
CASITWTGVRNEQFF,15,TRBV6-5
CASSLSQPYGYTF,13,TRBV5-6
CASSLDGGSGNTIYF,15,TRBV5-1
CASSLDGQVNEKLFF,15,TRBV5-1
CASSEDRVFEKLFF,14,TRBV6-1
CASSRGLAGGLYEQYF,16,TRBV7-9
CASSWPGLITDTQYF,15,TRBV28
CAISFLAGLNEQFF,14,TRBV10-1
CASSQGQGSYNEQFF,15,TRBV11-3